Listed below are T cell receptor beta chains from one sample, sequenced in a study of blood T cell repertoires in COVID-19. The protocol was immunoSEQ multiplex PCR, while the TCRdb copy is restricted to in-frame clones and leaves out a portion. There are 150,000 to 160,000 clones in the sample; around 78% occur only once, and about 1.8% lies in the top ten. Input material: peripheral blood. Every receptor here comes from an older man with acute or convalescent COVID-19. CDR3s include the opening cysteine and the closing phenylalanine or tryptophan. Each record gives: V gene, CDR3 length, J gene, D gene, clone size, CDR3 DNA, CDR3 protein. A D gene is named only where the DNA matches it firmly. Only some rows state a clone size, as once, few, many or a class for expanded clones.

V gene: TRBV7-2
CDR3 length: 16
J gene: TRBJ1-1
D gene: TRBD1
clone size: NA
CDR3 DNA: TGTGCCAGCAGCTTAGCGAGGTACAGGGGAAACACTGAAGCTTTCTTT
CDR3 protein: CASSLARYRGNTEAFF

V gene: TRBV6-1
CDR3 length: 13
J gene: TRBJ2-2
D gene: TRBD2
clone size: NA
CDR3 DNA: TGTGCCAGCAGTCCGGGGGGGGCCGGGGAGCTGTTTTTT
CDR3 protein: CASSPGGAGELFF

V gene: TRBV12-3/TRBV12-4
CDR3 length: 13
J gene: TRBJ1-2
D gene: NA
clone size: NA
CDR3 DNA: TGTGCCAGCAGTCCTCAGATAACCTATGGCTACACCTTC
CDR3 protein: CASSPQITYGYTF

V gene: TRBV5-1
CDR3 length: 14
J gene: TRBJ1-5
D gene: NA
clone size: NA
CDR3 DNA: TGCGCCAGCAGCTTGGACAGCCAGGGACAGCCCCAGCATTTT
CDR3 protein: CASSLDSQGQPQHF

V gene: TRBV6-5
CDR3 length: 15
J gene: TRBJ1-5
D gene: NA
clone size: once
CDR3 DNA: TGTGCCAGCAGTTACCGGTGGGGCGGCGGACAGCCCCAGCATTTT
CDR3 protein: CASSYRWGGGQPQHF

V gene: TRBV2
CDR3 length: 17
J gene: TRBJ2-3
D gene: TRBD2
clone size: NA
CDR3 DNA: TGTGCCAGCAGGGCCGGGGGAGCGGGGGGGTACACAGATACGCAGTATTTT
CDR3 protein: CASRAGGAGGYTDTQYF

V gene: TRBV19
CDR3 length: 15
J gene: TRBJ2-1
D gene: TRBD2
clone size: NA
CDR3 DNA: TGTGCCAGTAGTATAGGTCCAGCGGGGGAAGATGAGCAGTTCTTC
CDR3 protein: CASSIGPAGEDEQFF

V gene: TRBV4-3
CDR3 length: 13
J gene: TRBJ1-4
D gene: NA
clone size: NA
CDR3 DNA: TGCGCCAGCGCACAGGGAACGGTCGAAAAACTGTTTTTT
CDR3 protein: CASAQGTVEKLFF

V gene: TRBV6-5
CDR3 length: 15
J gene: TRBJ1-2
D gene: TRBD1
clone size: NA
CDR3 DNA: TGTGCCAGCAGCGCCCGGACAGGGGGGCTATATGGCTACACCTTC
CDR3 protein: CASSARTGGLYGYTF

V gene: TRBV20-1
CDR3 length: 16
J gene: TRBJ1-5
D gene: NA
clone size: NA
CDR3 DNA: TGCAGTGCTAGTAGACAAGGGGCTGGGGGCAATCAGCCCCAGCATTTT
CDR3 protein: CSASRQGAGGNQPQHF

V gene: TRBV3-1/TRBV3-2
CDR3 length: 17
J gene: TRBJ2-3
D gene: TRBD2
clone size: NA
CDR3 DNA: TGTGCCAGCAGCCGTAGCGGGGGCATCCTAGGAACAGATACGCAGTATTTT
CDR3 protein: CASSRSGGILGTDTQYF

V gene: TRBV11-3
CDR3 length: 15
J gene: TRBJ2-1
D gene: TRBD2
clone size: once
CDR3 DNA: TGTGCCAGCAGCCGGTATACCGGGGGGGACAATGAGCAGTTCTTC
CDR3 protein: CASSRYTGGDNEQFF

V gene: TRBV28
CDR3 length: 13
J gene: TRBJ1-1
D gene: NA
clone size: few
CDR3 DNA: TGTGCCAGCAGTGCCCAGCGGGCACTGGGGGCTTTCTTT
CDR3 protein: CASSAQRALGAFF

V gene: TRBV5-1
CDR3 length: 16
J gene: TRBJ1-1
D gene: NA
clone size: NA
CDR3 DNA: TGCGCCAGCAGCTGGGGGCTAGGCGGTTGGGGCACTGAAGCTTTCTTT
CDR3 protein: CASSWGLGGWGTEAFF

V gene: TRBV5-1
CDR3 length: 15
J gene: TRBJ2-5
D gene: TRBD1
clone size: once
CDR3 DNA: TGCGCCAGCAGCTTCGGACAGGAGCCGCAAGAGACCCAGTACTTC
CDR3 protein: CASSFGQEPQETQYF

V gene: TRBV5-6
CDR3 length: 16
J gene: TRBJ1-2
D gene: TRBD1
clone size: NA
CDR3 DNA: TGTGCCAGCAGCTTGTCCTTCGGACAGGAGGGAGATGGCTACACCTTC
CDR3 protein: CASSLSFGQEGDGYTF

V gene: TRBV19
CDR3 length: 15
J gene: TRBJ2-3
D gene: TRBD2
clone size: NA
CDR3 DNA: TGTGCCAGTAAACTGGGGGGGAACGCGGCGGATACGCAGTATTTT
CDR3 protein: CASKLGGNAADTQYF

V gene: TRBV19
CDR3 length: 16
J gene: TRBJ1-3
D gene: NA
clone size: once
CDR3 DNA: TGTGCCAGTAGTGGGGCTGTGGCCCTCTCTGGAAACACCATATATTTT
CDR3 protein: CASSGAVALSGNTIYF

V gene: TRBV10-1
CDR3 length: 17
J gene: TRBJ2-1
D gene: TRBD1
clone size: NA
CDR3 DNA: TGCGCCAGCAGTGAAAGAGGCCGGGACAGGGCCGACAATGAGCAGTTCTTC
CDR3 protein: CASSERGRDRADNEQFF

V gene: TRBV6-2/TRBV6-3
CDR3 length: 14
J gene: TRBJ1-6
D gene: TRBD1
clone size: NA
CDR3 DNA: TGTGCCAGCAGTCGGGACAGGTTGGATTCACCCCTCCACTTT
CDR3 protein: CASSRDRLDSPLHF

V gene: TRBV10-3
CDR3 length: 15
J gene: TRBJ1-3
D gene: TRBD1
clone size: NA
CDR3 DNA: TGTGCCATCAGCCAAGGACAGGGTTACGGAAACACCATATATTTT
CDR3 protein: CAISQGQGYGNTIYF

V gene: TRBV3-1/TRBV3-2
CDR3 length: 16
J gene: TRBJ2-7
D gene: TRBD2
clone size: once
CDR3 DNA: TGTGCCAGCAGCCTAGGAAAGACTAGCGGGTCCTACGAGCAGTACTTC
CDR3 protein: CASSLGKTSGSYEQYF

V gene: TRBV20-1
CDR3 length: 15
J gene: TRBJ2-7
D gene: TRBD1
clone size: NA
CDR3 DNA: TGCAGTGCTAGTGACCCGTTGGACAGGGGCAACGAGCAGTACTTC
CDR3 protein: CSASDPLDRGNEQYF

V gene: TRBV7-9
CDR3 length: 17
J gene: TRBJ1-4
D gene: NA
clone size: NA
CDR3 DNA: TGTGCCAGCAGCTCTCAGGGGCAAGAGGCAACTAATGAAAAACTGTTTTTT
CDR3 protein: CASSSQGQEATNEKLFF

V gene: TRBV19
CDR3 length: 13
J gene: TRBJ1-2
D gene: NA
clone size: NA
CDR3 DNA: TGTGCCAGTACCAGACAGGCAAACTATGGCTACACCTTC
CDR3 protein: CASTRQANYGYTF

V gene: TRBV5-1
CDR3 length: 13
J gene: TRBJ1-1
D gene: NA
clone size: NA
CDR3 DNA: TGCGCCAGCAGCTCACAGGGGAACACTGAAGCTTTCTTT
CDR3 protein: CASSSQGNTEAFF

V gene: TRBV19
CDR3 length: 16
J gene: TRBJ1-2
D gene: TRBD1
clone size: NA
CDR3 DNA: TGTGCCAGTAGAGTTTGGAAATCGGGACAGGAATATGGCTACACCTTC
CDR3 protein: CASRVWKSGQEYGYTF

V gene: TRBV7-9
CDR3 length: 15
J gene: TRBJ2-3
D gene: TRBD2
clone size: once
CDR3 DNA: TGTGCCAGCAGCATTAGCGGGGGGGTGTCAGATACGCAGTATTTT
CDR3 protein: CASSISGGVSDTQYF

V gene: TRBV7-9
CDR3 length: 15
J gene: TRBJ1-1
D gene: NA
clone size: NA
CDR3 DNA: TGTGCCAGCAGCTTAGGTAGCAGTCAGAACACTGAAGCTTTCTTT
CDR3 protein: CASSLGSSQNTEAFF

V gene: TRBV11-1
CDR3 length: 15
J gene: TRBJ2-1
D gene: TRBD1
clone size: NA
CDR3 DNA: TGTGCCAGCAGCTTAAACAGGGGTCAGTACAATGAGCAGTTCTTC
CDR3 protein: CASSLNRGQYNEQFF

V gene: TRBV6-1
CDR3 length: 15
J gene: TRBJ2-7
D gene: TRBD2
clone size: NA
CDR3 DNA: TGTGCCAGCAGTGAAACCGGCGGGGGGGCCAATGAGCAGTACTTC
CDR3 protein: CASSETGGGANEQYF

V gene: TRBV5-8
CDR3 length: 15
J gene: TRBJ2-3
D gene: NA
clone size: once
CDR3 DNA: TGTGCCAGCAGCTTGGGACATCCTAGCACAGATACGCAGTATTTT
CDR3 protein: CASSLGHPSTDTQYF

V gene: TRBV18
CDR3 length: 19
J gene: TRBJ2-2
D gene: NA
clone size: NA
CDR3 DNA: TGTGCCAGCTCACCACGCGTAACAGGAGGGGTCCCGAACACCGGGGAGCTGTTTTTT
CDR3 protein: CASSPRVTGGVPNTGELFF

V gene: TRBV10-3
CDR3 length: 13
J gene: TRBJ1-4
D gene: TRBD1
clone size: NA
CDR3 DNA: TGTGCCATCAGTGAGTCGACAGGGTCCAAACTGTTTTTT
CDR3 protein: CAISESTGSKLFF

V gene: TRBV5-1
CDR3 length: 14
J gene: TRBJ1-4
D gene: TRBD1
clone size: NA
CDR3 DNA: TGCGCCAGCAGCTCCCAGGGGGCGGATGAAAAACTGTTTTTT
CDR3 protein: CASSSQGADEKLFF

V gene: TRBV10-2
CDR3 length: 13
J gene: TRBJ1-2
D gene: NA
clone size: once
CDR3 DNA: TGCGCCAGCAGTGAGACAGGGAAGGGCGGCTACACCTTC
CDR3 protein: CASSETGKGGYTF

V gene: TRBV4-1
CDR3 length: 15
J gene: TRBJ1-5
D gene: TRBD1
clone size: NA
CDR3 DNA: TGCGCCAGCAGCCTAGGGGACAGGGACAATCAGCCCCAGCATTTT
CDR3 protein: CASSLGDRDNQPQHF

V gene: TRBV7-8
CDR3 length: 18
J gene: TRBJ2-2
D gene: NA
clone size: NA
CDR3 DNA: TGTGCCAGCAGCTTAGAAGGTTGGACAGCAGGGAACACCGGGGAGCTGTTTTTT
CDR3 protein: CASSLEGWTAGNTGELFF

V gene: TRBV5-6
CDR3 length: 13
J gene: TRBJ2-5
D gene: NA
clone size: NA
CDR3 DNA: TGTGCCAGCAGCTATAAACCTAAAGAGACCCAGTACTTC
CDR3 protein: CASSYKPKETQYF

V gene: TRBV28
CDR3 length: 13
J gene: TRBJ1-2
D gene: NA
clone size: NA
CDR3 DNA: TGTGCCAGCAGTTTACCCTCCGTCGGGTACTACACCTTC
CDR3 protein: CASSLPSVGYYTF

V gene: TRBV10-3
CDR3 length: 16
J gene: TRBJ1-3
D gene: NA
clone size: NA
CDR3 DNA: TGTGCCATCAGTGAGTCGGTGGAGGGGCAAGGAAACACCATATATTTT
CDR3 protein: CAISESVEGQGNTIYF